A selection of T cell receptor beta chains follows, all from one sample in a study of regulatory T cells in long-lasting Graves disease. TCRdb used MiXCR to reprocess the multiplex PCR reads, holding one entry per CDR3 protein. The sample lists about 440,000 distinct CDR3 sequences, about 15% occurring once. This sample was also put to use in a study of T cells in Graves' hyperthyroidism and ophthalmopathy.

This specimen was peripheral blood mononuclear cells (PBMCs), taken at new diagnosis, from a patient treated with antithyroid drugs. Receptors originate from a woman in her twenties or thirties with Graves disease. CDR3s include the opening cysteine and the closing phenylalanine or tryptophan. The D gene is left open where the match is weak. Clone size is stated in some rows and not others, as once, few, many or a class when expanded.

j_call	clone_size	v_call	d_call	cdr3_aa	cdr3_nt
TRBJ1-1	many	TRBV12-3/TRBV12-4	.	CASSPLNTEAFF	TGTGCCAGCTCACCTCTGAACACTGAAGCTTTCTTT
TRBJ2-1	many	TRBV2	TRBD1	CASSDRGRMNEQFF	TGTGCCAGCAGTGACAGGGGGCGAATGAATGAGCAGTTCTTC
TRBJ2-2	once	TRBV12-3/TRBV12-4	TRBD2	CASRGTSGSGELLF	TGTGCCAGCAGGGGGACTAGCGGGAGCGGGGAGCTGCTTTTT
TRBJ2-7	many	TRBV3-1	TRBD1	CASSPSRQGKYEQYF	TGTGCCAGCAGCCCTTCGCGACAGGGCAAATACGAGCAGTACTTC
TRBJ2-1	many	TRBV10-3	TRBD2	CAISEWVLAGGNEQFF	TGTGCCATCAGTGAGTGGGTGCTAGCGGGAGGCAATGAGCAGTTCTTC
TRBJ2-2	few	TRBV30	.	CAWKFGGYGGELFF	TGTGCCTGGAAATTCGGCGGATACGGCGGGGAGCTGTTTTTT
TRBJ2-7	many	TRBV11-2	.	CASRGPGEQYF	TGTGCCAGCAGAGGCCCGGGAGAGCAGTACTTC
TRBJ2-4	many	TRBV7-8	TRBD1	CASSNPGQGHEVKNIQYF	TGTGCCAGCAGCAACCCGGGACAGGGGCACGAAGTCAAAAACATTCAGTACTTC
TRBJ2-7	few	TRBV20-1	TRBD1	CSARATGASYEQYF	TGCAGTGCTAGGGCAACAGGGGCCTCCTACGAGCAGTACTTC
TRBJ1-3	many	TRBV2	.	CASWQISGNTIYF	TGTGCCTCCTGGCAGATCTCTGGAAACACCATATATTTT
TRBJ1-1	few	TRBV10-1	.	CASSERWGTEAFF	TGCGCCAGCAGTGAGAGATGGGGGACTGAAGCTTTCTTT
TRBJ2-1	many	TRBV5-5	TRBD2	CASSWTGLAGSNEQFF	TGTGCCAGCAGCTGGACGGGACTAGCGGGAAGCAATGAGCAGTTCTTC
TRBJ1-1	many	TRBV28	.	CASSLLLENTEAFF	TGTGCCAGCAGTTTATTACTGGAGAACACTGAAGCTTTCTTT
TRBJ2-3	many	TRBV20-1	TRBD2	CSAGTSGLTDTQYF	TGCAGTGCTGGGACTAGCGGGCTCACAGATACGCAGTATTTT
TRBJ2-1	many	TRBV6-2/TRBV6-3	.	CASSEWAGPYNEQFF	TGTGCCAGCAGTGAATGGGCAGGACCCTACAATGAGCAGTTCTTC
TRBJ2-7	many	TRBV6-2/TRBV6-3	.	CASSYSQTQRQYF	TGTGCCAGCAGTTACTCTCAAACCCAACGGCAGTACTTC
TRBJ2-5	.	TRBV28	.	CAGRTAWRGRRETQYF	TGTGCCGGCAGGACAGCCTGGAGGGGGCGGCGAGAGACCCAGTACTTC
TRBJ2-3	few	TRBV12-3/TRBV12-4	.	CASSLWRLDTQYF	TGTGCCAGCAGTTTATGGAGACTCGATACGCAGTATTTT
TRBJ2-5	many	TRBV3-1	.	CASTSTGSGEETQYF	TGTGCCAGCACTTCAACAGGGTCAGGTGAAGAGACCCAGTACTTC
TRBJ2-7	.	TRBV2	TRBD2	CASRSGGGYEQYF	TGTGCCAGCAGATCGGGAGGCGGGTACGAGCAGTACTTC
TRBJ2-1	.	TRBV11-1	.	CASSGGSPHNEQFF	TGTGCCAGCAGCGGGGGGTCCCCCCACAATGAGCAGTTCTTC
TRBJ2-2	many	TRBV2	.	CASSVSRINTGELFF	TGTGCCAGCAGTGTTTCCAGGATAAACACCGGGGAGCTGTTTTTT
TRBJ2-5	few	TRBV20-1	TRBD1	CSAIPGTGGEGTQYF	TGCAGTGCTATCCCCGGGACAGGGGGCGAAGGGACCCAGTACTTC
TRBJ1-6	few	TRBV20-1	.	CSAGDTVKSPLHF	TGCAGTGCTGGGGACACGGTAAAGTCACCCCTCCACTTT
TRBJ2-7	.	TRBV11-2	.	CASSHPTGFEQYF	TGCGCCAGCAGCCATCCAACAGGGTTCGAGCAGTACTTC
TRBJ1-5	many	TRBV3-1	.	CASSQDTRNQPQHF	TGTGCCAGCAGCCAAGATACCCGGAATCAGCCCCAGCATTTT
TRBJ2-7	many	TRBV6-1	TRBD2	CASSPGLAFLSSYEQYF	TGTGCCAGCAGTCCGGGACTAGCCTTCCTAAGCTCCTACGAGCAGTACTTC
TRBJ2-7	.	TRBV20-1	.	CSATQGRGEQYF	TGCAGTGCTACACAGGGGAGGGGCGAGCAGTACTTC
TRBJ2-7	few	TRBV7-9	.	CASSFSGFLYEQYF	TGTGCCAGCAGCTTTAGCGGTTTCCTTTACGAGCAGTACTTC
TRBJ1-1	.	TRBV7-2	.	CASSPGPHSMNTEAFF	TGTGCCAGCAGCCCCGGCCCCCACAGCATGAACACTGAAGCTTTCTTT
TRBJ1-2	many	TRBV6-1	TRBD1	CASRQTGGGYGYTF	TGTGCCAGCAGGCAGACAGGGGGCGGCTATGGCTACACCTTC
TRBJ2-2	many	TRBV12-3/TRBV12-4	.	CASRRDPWGELFF	TGTGCCAGCAGACGGGACCCCTGGGGGGAGCTGTTTTTT
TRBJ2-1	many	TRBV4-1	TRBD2	CASSQDIEAGVINEQFF	TGCGCCAGCAGCCAAGATATCGAAGCGGGGGTTATCAATGAGCAGTTCTTC
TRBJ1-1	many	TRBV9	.	CASELTGSTEAFF	TGTGCCAGCGAACTGACGGGATCAACTGAAGCTTTCTTT
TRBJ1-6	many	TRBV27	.	CASSDGASIGSPLHF	TGTGCCAGCAGCGACGGGGCGAGTATCGGTTCACCCCTCCACTTT
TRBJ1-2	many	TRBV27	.	CASRTTSGNYGYTF	TGTGCCAGCAGGACAACGTCCGGAAACTATGGCTACACCTTC
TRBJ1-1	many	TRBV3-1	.	CASSHGSLNTEAFF	TGTGCCAGCAGCCACGGCAGCCTGAACACTGAAGCTTTCTTT
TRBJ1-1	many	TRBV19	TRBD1	CASSPPGQGNTEAFF	TGCGCCAGCAGCCCCCCGGGACAGGGGAACACTGAAGCTTTCTTT
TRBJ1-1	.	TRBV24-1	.	CATSSQNTEAFF	TGTGCCACCAGCTCGCAGAACACTGAAGCTTTCTTT
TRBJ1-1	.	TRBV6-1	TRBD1	CASSRRTGSGSTEAFF	TGTGCCAGCAGCCGACGGACAGGGAGTGGGAGCACTGAAGCTTTCTTT